The TCR beta chain described here comes from a study of B cell selection in AIRE deficiency. Produced via immunoSEQ multiplex PCR; TCRdb's table is partial and in-frame only. The table includes fewer than 3,000 clones, more than 60% detected once. Sorted regulatory T cells were CD4-positive, CD25-high and CD127-low or negative. Findings and caveats of the study: Shorter CDR3s marked shared Treg sequences, biased toward few non-templated insertions. Tconv and Treg cells from AIRE-deficient patients resembled healthy donors in TCRBV usage, CDR3 length and diversity. About 30.6% of healthy-shared Treg sequences were found among patient Tconv cells.

In its sample, this clone was seen once. Antigen unknown. The germline gives CDR1 MGHDK, CDR2 SYGVNS. The CDR3 extends over 14 amino acids. V was trimmed by 4 bases and J by 4 bases, leaving 10 bases between them. The TCR comes from a human donor with AIRE deficiency. The chain is built from TRBV25-1 and TRBJ2-2; tentatively, D is TRBD1 (7 bases). Sequencing was done on a sample of Tregs sorted from PBMCs. CDR3 in amino acids: CASSVQGGTGELFF. The CDR3 nucleotides are TGTGCCAGCAGTGTCCAGGGGGGCACCGGGGAGCTGTTTTTT.